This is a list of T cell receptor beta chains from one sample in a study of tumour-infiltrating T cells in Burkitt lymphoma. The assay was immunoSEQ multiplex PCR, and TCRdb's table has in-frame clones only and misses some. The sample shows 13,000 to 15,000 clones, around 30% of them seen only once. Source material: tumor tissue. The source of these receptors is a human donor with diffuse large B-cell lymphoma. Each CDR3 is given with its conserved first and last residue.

CASSIRVGTEAFF	TRBV2	TRBJ1-1
CASSFKFTGGTDTQYF	TRBV5-6	TRBJ2-3
CAWSVVGQTYEQYF	TRBV30	TRBJ2-7
CASSYSNGPQHF	TRBV6-5	TRBJ1-5
CASSPLGTGSDTQYF	TRBV18	TRBJ2-3
CASSPRPDIMNTEAFF	TRBV28	TRBJ1-1
CASRRQGTGGYTF	TRBV6-5	TRBJ1-2
CASSQGDTPFQEQYF	TRBV2	TRBJ2-7
CASSRGQARPEAFF	TRBV5-4	TRBJ1-1
CASSIVYSGAYEQYF	TRBV19	TRBJ2-7
CASSHLPGTGRETQYF	TRBV14	TRBJ2-5
CASTKGAMNTEAFF	TRBV6-1	TRBJ1-1
CASSETSPNTGELFF	TRBV2	TRBJ2-2
CASSLATGVPYEQYF	TRBV11-2	TRBJ2-7
CASSFGGIRSYEQYF	TRBV7-8	TRBJ2-7
CASTGGTGEKLFF	TRBV5-1	TRBJ1-4
CASRDGLAGISGGYEQFF	TRBV28	TRBJ2-1
CASSARQGLEQFF	TRBV5-5	TRBJ2-1
CASSPRQGASYEQYF	TRBV19	TRBJ2-7
CASSLTGSNQPQHF	TRBV5-1	TRBJ1-5
CASSRSTGTASYEQYF	TRBV18	TRBJ2-7
CASSLSQGAYEQYF	TRBV11-2	TRBJ2-7
CASSLAGVARETQYF	TRBV5-8	TRBJ2-5
CASVRQASSYEQYF	TRBV28	TRBJ2-7
CASSQDTIVTKTGEQYF	TRBV4-1	TRBJ2-7
CASSRFQGNTEAFF	TRBV6-6	TRBJ1-1
CASSLYLGDYGYTF	TRBV27	TRBJ1-2
CASSPRLDLTYEQYF	TRBV7-2	TRBJ2-7
CSALKSENTEAFF	TRBV29-1	TRBJ1-1
CASSLESNQPQHF	TRBV7-9	TRBJ1-5
CASSMGQGADTQYF	TRBV5-1	TRBJ2-3
CASSLGGAGRDEQFF	TRBV27	TRBJ2-1
CASSLTGDEQYF	TRBV28	TRBJ2-7
CATRLAGAEQTQYF	TRBV10-3	TRBJ2-5
CASSQSNMNTEAFF	TRBV4-2	TRBJ1-1
CASSPRDRGTYEQYF	TRBV18	TRBJ2-7
CASSFRQGIYNEQFF	TRBV2	TRBJ2-1
CASTPAGLVGETQYF	TRBV27	TRBJ2-5
CSGIQNEKLFF	TRBV20-1	TRBJ1-4
CASSHGANRAQGYTF	TRBV28	TRBJ1-2
CASIKPTGGGYGYTF	TRBV2	TRBJ1-2
CAWLRLESSYNEQFF	TRBV30	TRBJ2-1
CASSSGIQETQYF	TRBV7-2	TRBJ2-5
CASRISGSGSETQYF	TRBV5-4	TRBJ2-5
CASSLLGTPGAQETQYF	TRBV28	TRBJ2-5
CASSDRGQGFEKLFF	TRBV6-1	TRBJ1-4
CASSKAVSYEQYF	TRBV5-6	TRBJ2-7
CSAQGQGETQYF	TRBV29-1	TRBJ2-5